This passage covers 6 T cell receptor beta chains from one sample sequenced in a study of read filtering for tumor transcriptome and immune sequencing. From 300 to 450 ng of RNA, a library with molecular barcoded alpha/delta and beta/gamma adaptors was made. TCRdb itself ran the reads through MiXCR, one entry per CDR3 protein. The sample shows around 41,000 distinct CDR3 sequences, less than 15% of them seen only once. Material for sequencing was a population of CD138-negative cells sorted from bone marrow. These receptors were taken from a donor at least 40 years old with multiple myeloma.

The table lists this clonotype with many counts. The V and J genes are TRBV9 and TRBJ2-1; TRBD2 aligns across 10 bases. Germline CDR1 is SGDLS and CDR2 is YYNGEE. After removal of 4 bases from V and 7 bases from J, the junction contained 8 bases not matched to a gene. The CDR3 sequence is 15 residues long. In DNA form, the CDR3 reads TGTGCCAGCAGCCATACTAGCGGGGCCTCAAATGAGCAGTTCTTC. Protein: CASSHTSGASNEQFF.

The chain carries TRBV10-3 and TRBJ1-1; D not resolved. The germline V gene has CDR1 ENHRY and CDR2 SYGVKD. This CDR3 has 14 residues. V lost 4 bases, J lost 0 bases, and 9 bases lay in between. Here the CDR3 DNA reads TGTGCCATCAGTGGACACTTAATGAACACTGAAGCTTTCTTT. This gives the protein CAISGHLMNTEAFF.

This clonotype was seen more than once but under ten times. This chain joins TRBV6-5 and TRBJ1-4; the D gene is possibly TRBD1 (6 bases). Trimming took off 1 base at V and 6 bases at J, with 12 bases between the two ends. Germline V gene data show CDR1 as MNHEY and CDR2 as SVGAGI. The CDR3 extends over 15 amino acids. The CDR3 DNA is TGTGCCAGCAGTTACTTCTCGGGGGGCGATGAAAAACTGTTTTTT. As protein: CASSYFSGGDEKLFF.

The table lists this clonotype with many counts. The V gene is TRBV6-5, the J gene TRBJ2-1; TRBD1 matches 7 bases. The ends lost 7 bases at V and 3 bases at J; junction bases unmatched: 12. This CDR3 is 16 amino acids long. Germline V gene data show CDR1 as MNHEY and CDR2 as SVGAGI. The CDR3 coding sequence is TGTGCCAGCAAAGGGGGCCCCACAGTGATCTACAATGAGCAGTTCTTC. This gives the protein CASKGGPTVIYNEQFF.

This clonotype came up many times. The chain has TRBV12-3 or TRBV12-4 and TRBJ2-7; a possible D gene is TRBD2 (5 bases). V lost 5 bases to trimming and J lost 6 bases, with 14 bases between them. The CDR3 has 13 amino acids. The CDR3, as DNA: TGTGCCAGCAGTCCCCGCCTAGAGGGCGAGCAGTACTTC. It encodes CASSPRLEGEQYF.

The sample holds many counts of this clonotype. The chain recombines TRBV28 with TRBJ2-6; D ambiguous. V was cut by 5 bases and J by 0 bases, with 8 bases left in between. CDR1 MDHEN and CDR2 SYDVKM come from the germline V gene. This CDR3 has 15 amino acids. CDR3: CASSVTDSGANVLTF. The CDR3 bases are TGTGCCAGCAGTGTGACGGACTCTGGGGCCAACGTCCTGACTTTC.